The source of this TCR beta chain is a study of T cells in Graves' hyperthyroidism and ophthalmopathy. Study observations and caveats: Median prediction lead before ophthalmopathy onset was 6.5 months with the model.

The source material, RNA transcripts, was used to amplify TCR beta CDR3 regions. In the first-round RT-PCR of the TCR CDR3, the HTBI primer set was used. TCRdb ran MiXCR on the multiplex PCR reads and lists one entry per CDR3 protein. The sample lists approximately 480,000 distinct CDR3 sequences; less than 25% were seen once. This clonotype showed up many times. Its antigen is still unknown. Participants, patients aged 18 to 65, had newly diagnosed hyperthyroidism with a duration under 2 months. With V trimmed by 6 bases and J by 0 bases, 2 bases remained unmatched. This CDR3 is 15 amino acids long. CDR1 is MNHEY, CDR2 SVGAGI, per germline.

The J gene is TRBJ2-7, the V gene TRBV6-5; 13 bases line up with TRBD2. Sequencing used blood. The TCR sequence derives from a man between 18 and 29 years old with Graves' hyperthyroidism. CDR3 residues: CASRRLAGGSYEQYF. CDR3 nucleotide sequence: TGTGCCAGCAGGCGACTAGCGGGGGGCTCCTACGAGCAGTACTTC.